One sample yielded the 24 T cell receptor beta chains listed below, sequenced in a study of identical twins. TCRdb redid the calling of the 5' RACE reads with MiXCR, one entry per CDR3 protein. This repertoire shows about 530,000 distinct CDR3 sequences, roughly 15% found once; its top ten account for roughly 0.43%. Separately, the same data were catalogued under a study of yellow fever vaccine responses in identical twins.

Sequencing input: CD4+ T cells sorted from blood. The source is a young woman in good health.

This clonotype was seen only a few times. V is TRBV28 and J is TRBJ2-7; perhaps TRBD1 as D (5 bases). V lost 5 bases, J lost 7 bases, and 12 bases lay in between. The CDR3 consists of 12 residues. Per the germline V gene, CDR1 is MDHEN and CDR2 is SYDVKM. The CDR3 is CASSPAGREQYV. DNA of the CDR3: TGTGCCAGCAGTCCCGCAGGGCGGGAGCAGTACGTC.

This clonotype occurred a few times. The chain combines TRBV27 with TRBJ2-7, with 8 nucleotides matching TRBD1. CDR3 length equals 19 residues. V shed 6 bases, J shed 2 bases, and the junction held 21 bases outside the gene matches. Germline loops: CDR1 MNHEY, CDR2 SMNVEV (reference sequence). The CDR3 here is CASSPFYHLVQGVAYEQYF. CDR3 sequence (DNA): TGTGCCAGCAGCCCCTTTTACCATCTAGTACAGGGGGTGGCCTACGAGCAGTACTTC.

This clonotype has only a few counts. The chain combines TRBV29-1 with TRBJ2-1; 9 bases are shared with TRBD1. The CDR3 length is 14 residues. Germline CDR1 SQVTM, CDR2 ANQGSEA. J gave up 5 bases and V 7 bases, and 9 bases lay outside the gene matches. The CDR3 reads CSARDRVENNEQFF. CDR3 coding DNA: TGCAGCGCCCGGGACAGGGTAGAGAACAATGAGCAGTTCTTC.

This clonotype was seen a few times. CDR3 amino acids: CASSEAGLAGNEQFF. CDR3 bases: TGTGCCAGCAGTGAAGCGGGACTAGCAGGCAATGAGCAGTTCTTC. This chain connects TRBV2 to TRBJ2-1; 9 bases align to TRBD2. V lost 0 bases and J lost 6; bases outside the gene matches: 3. This CDR3 spans 15 amino acids. Looked up from germline, CDR1 is SNHLY and CDR2 is FYNNEI.

V gene TRBV28 combines with J gene TRBJ2-7; tentative D call: TRBD1 (5 bases). This CDR3 contains 15 residues. V was trimmed by 5 bases and J by 2 bases, leaving 16 bases between them. CDR1 MDHEN and CDR2 SYDVKM come from the germline V gene. CDR3 sequence: CASSQSRDLPYEQYF. The CDR3 DNA reads as TGTGCCAGCAGTCAAAGCAGGGATTTGCCCTACGAGCAGTACTTC.

The V gene is TRBV6-5, the J gene TRBJ2-1, with TRBD2 matching over 7 bases. With 0 bases clipped from V and 0 bases from J, the junction kept 8 bases outside the gene matches. Germline V gene data show CDR1 as MNHEY and CDR2 as SVGAGI. This CDR3 comprises 18 residues. For the CDR3, the DNA is TGTGCCAGCAGTTACTCAGGAGCGGGGATAAGCTCCTACAATGAGCAGTTCTTC. This translates into CASSYSGAGISSYNEQFF.

The rearrangement links TRBV18 to TRBJ2-2; TRBD1 is a possible D gene (5 bases). Trimming removed 2 bases from V and 4 bases from J, with 14 bases in between. CDR1 is KGHSH and CDR2 is LQKENI in the germline V gene. The CDR3 length is 16 residues. This CDR3 is CASSPAGPALTGELFF. The CDR3 bases are TGTGCCAGCTCACCAGCAGGGCCAGCGCTCACCGGGGAGCTGTTTTTT.

This rearrangement joins TRBV4-2 to TRBJ2-3; TRBD2 aligns across 10 bases. Germline V gives CDR1 LGHNA, CDR2 YNFKEQ. This CDR3 is built from 16 residues. V lost 1 base to trimming and J lost 4 bases; unmatched junction nucleotides: 5. CDR3 sequence (DNA): TGTGCCAGCAGCCAAGTGTTAGCGGGGGGTTCAGATACGCAGTATTTT. Protein product: CASSQVLAGGSDTQYF.

V is TRBV11-3 and J is TRBJ2-3, with D hard to call. Trimming removed 0 bases from V and 6 bases from J, with 7 bases in between. CDR1 and CDR2 (germline): SGHNT, YENEEA. The CDR3 consists of 13 residues. Here the CDR3 reads CASSLDGQDTQYF. The DNA of the CDR3 is TGTGCCAGCAGCTTAGACGGGCAGGATACGCAGTATTTT.

V and J are TRBV28 and TRBJ2-4; the D gene could be TRBD1 or TRBD2 (5 bases each). Germline loops: CDR1 MDHEN, CDR2 SYDVKM. This CDR3 comprises 15 residues. Trimming pared 1 base from V and 4 bases from J, leaving 11 bases between. In DNA, the CDR3 is TGTGCCAGCAGTTTATCCCCAGGGACGAAAAACATTCAGTACTTC. It codes for CASSLSPGTKNIQYF.

This clonotype occurred a few times. The J gene is TRBJ1-5, the V gene TRBV28, with unresolved D. In germline, CDR1 is MDHEN, CDR2 SYDVKM. V shed 4 bases and J shed 5 bases, with 9 bases lying between them. The CDR3 extends over 13 amino acids. The CDR3 loop is CASSSMTHQPQHF. CDR3 nucleotides: TGTGCCAGCAGTTCCATGACCCATCAGCCCCAGCATTTT.

The V gene is TRBV6-1, the J gene TRBJ2-7, with 12 bases matching TRBD1. Germline CDR1 is MNHNS and CDR2 is SASEGT. This CDR3 is 16 amino acids long. V was clipped by 5 bases and J by 5 bases; unmatched bases: 10. The CDR3 nucleotides are TGTGCCAGCAGTCTTCTGCCCGGGACAGGGGGCGACGAGCAGTACGTC. Protein: CASSLLPGTGGDEQYV.

This clonotype was observed a few times. The chain recombines TRBV7-9 with TRBJ2-1; possibly TRBD1 or TRBD2 for D (5 bases each). CDR1 and CDR2 from the germline V gene are SEHNR and FQNEAQ (reference sequence). V was shortened by 4 bases and J by 3 bases, with 16 bases between the two germline ends. This CDR3 spans 16 amino acids. The CDR3 sequence is CASSSRVGTVYNEQFF. The CDR3 coding sequence is TGTGCCAGCAGCTCTAGGGTGGGGACGGTCTACAATGAGCAGTTCTTC.

In this sample, this clonotype turned up a few times. The DNA is omitted, as the CDR3 cannot be located on it reliably, and the CDR3 follows TCRdb's listing. The CDR3 loop reads CVIIQGGGTKNCFF. The rearrangement joins TRBV10-3 to TRBJ1-4; TRBD1 is the table's D call, not checked against the DNA. A total of 14 residues make up the CDR3, ends included. The germline CDR1 and CDR2 sequences are ENHRY and SYGVKD.

This clonotype was observed a handful of times. The V call is TRBV5-6, the J call TRBJ2-5; D not resolved. Trimming took off 0 bases at V and 3 bases at J, with 6 bases between the two ends. This CDR3 region has 13 residues. Germline V CDR1 and CDR2: SGHDT, YYEEEE. CDR3: CASSLVSEETQYF. In DNA, the CDR3 is TGTGCCAGCAGCTTGGTTTCGGAAGAGACCCAGTACTTC. Supplemented by reference TRBV5-6 and TRBJ2-5, the full variable domain reads DAGVTQSPTHLIKTRGQQVTLRCSPKSGHDTVSWYQQALGQGPQFIFQYYEEEERQRGNFPDRFSGHQFPNYSSELNVNALLLGDSALYLCASSLVSEETQYFGPGTRLLVL.

This clonotype was found a few times. The rearrangement uses TRBV9 and TRBJ2-5, with 7 bases that match TRBD1. The junction had 9 bases not matched to a gene; V was cut back by 0 bases and J by 4 bases. There are 16 residues in the CDR3. The germline CDR1 and CDR2 sequences are SGDLS and YYNGEE. As DNA, the CDR3 is TGTGCCAGCAGCGTAGGCCCAGGGGGTAGGGGAGAGACCCAGTACTTC. Its protein is CASSVGPGGRGETQYF.

The chain uses TRBV11-2 and TRBJ2-3; possible D gene TRBD1, 5 bases. Per germline, CDR1 SGHAT and CDR2 FQNNGV. This CDR3 is 16 amino acids long. The ends were cut back, 1 base at V and 5 bases at J, with 16 bases in the middle. CDR3 loop: CASSLVAWQGGDTQYF. The CDR3 DNA reads TGTGCCAGCAGCTTAGTAGCTTGGCAGGGTGGAGATACGCAGTATTTT.

The chain uses TRBV4-1 and TRBJ2-1; tentative D call: TRBD1 (6 bases). Per germline, CDR1 MGHRA and CDR2 YSYEKL. The CDR3 loop spans 17 amino acids. The ends were cut back, 4 bases at V and 5 bases at J, with 21 bases in the middle. The CDR3 sequence is CASSPTADSLRNNEQFF. Written as DNA, the CDR3 is TGCGCCAGCAGCCCGACGGCGGACAGTTTAAGGAACAATGAGCAGTTCTTC.

The sample holds a few counts of this clonotype. This rearrangement joins TRBV28 to TRBJ2-1, with D unresolved. Germline CDR1 and CDR2: MDHEN and SYDVKM. The CDR3 extends over 15 amino acids. The V end lost 3 bases, the J end lost 3 bases, and 12 bases lay between the germline ends. CDR3 protein: CASSFALPLYNEQFF. The CDR3 DNA follows: TGTGCCAGCAGTTTCGCGCTACCTCTCTACAATGAGCAGTTCTTC. The entire variable domain, with the rest obtained from reference TRBV28 and TRBJ2-1, is as follows: DVKVTQSSRYLVKRTGEKVFLECVQDMDHENMFWYRQDPGLGLRLIYFSYDVKMKEKGDIPEGYSVSREKKERFSLILESASTNQTSMYLCASSFALPLYNEQFFGPGTRLTVL.

The chain employs TRBV23-1 and TRBJ2-7; a possible D gene is TRBD1 (5 bases). TRBV23-1 has ORF status, its function being uncertain. The ends were cut back, 6 bases at V and 2 bases at J, with 11 bases in the middle. The CDR3 covers 13 residues. The CDR3 DNA reads TGCGCCAGCAGAATGACAGCAACCTACGAGCAGTACGTC. Translated: CASRMTATYEQYV.

This clonotype was counted between two and nine times. The CDR3 bases are TGCAGTGCTAGAAAGACAGGGGTTCTTTACAATGAGCAGTTCTTC. Its protein product is CSARKTGVLYNEQFF. The V call is TRBV20-1, the J call TRBJ2-1, with 8 bases lining up with TRBD1. Germline V gene sequence: CDR1 DFQATT, CDR2 SNEGSKA (reference sequence). With V trimmed by 2 bases and J by 4 bases, 7 bases remained unmatched. This CDR3 comprises 15 residues.

This clonotype was observed many times. V is TRBV2 and J is TRBJ1-6; D may be TRBD1 (5 bases). CDR3 size: 13 residues. Germline V gives CDR1 SNHLY, CDR2 FYNNEI. Trimming cost V 8 bases and J 5 bases, with 10 bases left between them. CDR3 coding DNA: TGTGCCAGCCGCAGGGATCATAATTCACCCCTCCACTTT. This encodes CASRRDHNSPLHF.

This clonotype was seen more than once but under ten times. The gene calls are TRBV28 and TRBJ2-1, with 12 bases lining up with TRBD1. V lost 5 bases to trimming and J lost 2 bases; unmatched junction nucleotides: 10. The CDR3 has 18 amino acids. CDR1 MDHEN and CDR2 SYDVKM come from the germline V gene. CDR3 DNA sequence: TGTGCCAGCAGTCTAACGGGACAGGGGGCGAGCCCCTACAATGAGCAGTTCTTC. Its protein is CASSLTGQGASPYNEQFF.

This clonotype was detected a few times. The chain links TRBV10-2 to TRBJ1-6; D not resolved. Germline-derived CDR1 and CDR2 are WSHSY and SAAADI. V dropped 3 bases and J dropped 5 bases, with 8 bases sitting between them. The CDR3 runs 14 residues. The chain's CDR3 is CASSDHQHNSPLHF. The CDR3, as DNA: TGCGCCAGCAGTGATCACCAGCATAATTCACCCCTCCACTTT.